These 7 T cell receptor beta chains came from one sample sequenced in a study of cytomegalovirus exposure and HLA in healthy donors. The PCR was carried out with 60 Vbeta primers and 13 Jbeta primers. The repertoire was sequenced with immunoSEQ multiplex PCR; TCRdb's copy has only in-frame clones and lacks some. The sample has approximately 130,000 clones; less than 80% are singletons. Sequenced input: PBMCs. Receptors originate from a female donor in good health and CMV-seropositive.

The chain employs TRBV27 and TRBJ1-3, with D unclear. The ends were cut back, 5 bases at V and 4 bases at J, with 18 bases in the middle. Germline V lookup: CDR1 MNHEY, CDR2 SMNVEV (reference sequence). The CDR3 loop spans 16 amino acids. CDR3 in amino acids: CASSPLGGYSGNTIYF. DNA of the CDR3: TGTGCCAGCAGTCCCCTCGGCGGATACTCAGGAAACACCATATATTTT.

The chain carries TRBV11-2 and TRBJ2-1; the match to TRBD2 covers 12 bases. The CDR3 is made up of 15 amino acids. The germline V gene encodes CDR1 SGHAT and CDR2 FQNNGV. V lost 4 bases to trimming and J lost 10 bases; unmatched junction nucleotides: 8. The CDR3 sequence: CASSSRLAGAREQFF. Here the CDR3 DNA reads TGTGCCAGCAGCTCGAGACTAGCGGGAGCTCGGGAGCAGTTCTTC.

This chain uses TRBV21-1 with TRBJ2-1; TRBD2 is taken as the D call from the table, unchecked against the DNA. TRBV21-1 is a documented pseudogene. The CDR3 has 12 residues. CDR3: CASKRTCNEQFF. DNA for the CDR3: TGTGCCAGCAAAAGGACTTGCAATGAGCAGTTCTTC.

As for this clone: At one of its ends the junction is not consistent with the germline gene, which may arise from a read error. The rearrangement links TRBV11-3 to TRBJ2-1, with 8 bases that match TRBD2. This CDR3 has 17 residues. Germline CDR1 is SGHNT and CDR2 is YENEEA. The CDR3 sequence: CASSLDSSGFSYNEQFF. In nucleotides, the CDR3 is TGTGCCAGCAGCCTAGACTCTAGCGGGTTCTCCTACAATGAGCAGTTCTTC.

The chain recombines TRBV6-5 with TRBJ2-2, with unresolved D. The CDR3 sequence is 14 residues long. Germline V lookup: CDR1 MNHEY, CDR2 SVGAGI. Trimming cost V 0 bases and J 6 bases, with 8 bases left between them. The CDR3 DNA sequence: TGTGCCAGCAGTTACTCTAGGAGAGCCGGGGAGCTGTTTTTT. As protein: CASSYSRRAGELFF.

The chain employs TRBV5-1 and TRBJ2-7; the match to TRBD1 covers 10 bases. CDR3 length: 15 amino acids. Germline values: CDR1 SGHRS, CDR2 YFSETQ. Trimming took 4 bases from V and 6 from J; bases not matched to a gene: 10. The CDR3 coding sequence is TGCGCCAGCAGCATGAGGACAGGGGGAGCAGGCGAGCAGTACTTC. Protein sequence: CASSMRTGGAGEQYF.

This clone was counted once. The CDR3 here is CATSRNRGGWGGYTF. The CDR3 DNA sequence: TGTGCCACCAGCAGAAACAGGGGAGGTTGGGGGGGCTACACCTTC. The rearrangement links TRBV15 to TRBJ1-2; 7 positions match TRBD1. Per germline, CDR1 LNHNV and CDR2 YYDKDF (reference sequence). The CDR3 length is 15 residues. The ends lost 2 bases at V and 8 bases at J; junction bases unmatched: 11.